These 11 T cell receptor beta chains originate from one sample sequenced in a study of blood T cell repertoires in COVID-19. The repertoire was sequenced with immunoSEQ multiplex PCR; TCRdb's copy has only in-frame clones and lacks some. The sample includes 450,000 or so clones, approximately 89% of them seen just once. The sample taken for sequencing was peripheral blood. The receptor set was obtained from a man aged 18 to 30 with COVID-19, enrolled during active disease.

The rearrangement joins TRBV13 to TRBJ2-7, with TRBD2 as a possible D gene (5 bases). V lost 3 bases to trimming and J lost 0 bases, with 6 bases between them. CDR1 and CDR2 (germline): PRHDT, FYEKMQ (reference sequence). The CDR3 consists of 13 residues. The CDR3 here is CASSFEGSYEQYF. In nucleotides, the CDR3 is TGTGCCAGCAGCTTCGAGGGCTCCTACGAGCAGTACTTC.

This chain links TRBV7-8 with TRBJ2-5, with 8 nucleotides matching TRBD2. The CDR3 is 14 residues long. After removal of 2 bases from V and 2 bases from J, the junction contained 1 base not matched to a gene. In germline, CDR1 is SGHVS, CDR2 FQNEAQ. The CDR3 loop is CASSLTSGQETQYF. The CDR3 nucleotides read TGTGCCAGCAGCTTAACTAGCGGACAAGAGACCCAGTACTTC.

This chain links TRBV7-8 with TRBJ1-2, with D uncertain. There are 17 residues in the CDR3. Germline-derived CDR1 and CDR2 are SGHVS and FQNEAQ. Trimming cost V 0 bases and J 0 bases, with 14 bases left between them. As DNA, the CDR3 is TGTGCCAGCAGCTTAGCGGATTGGCCGACAACTAACTATGGCTACACCTTC. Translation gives CASSLADWPTTNYGYTF.

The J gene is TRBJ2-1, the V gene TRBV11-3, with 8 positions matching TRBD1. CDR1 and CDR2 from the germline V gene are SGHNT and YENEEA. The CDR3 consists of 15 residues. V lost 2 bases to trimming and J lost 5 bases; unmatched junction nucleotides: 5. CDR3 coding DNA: TGTGCCAGCAGCTTAAGCTGGACAGGGCACAATGAGCAGTTCTTC. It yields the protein CASSLSWTGHNEQFF.

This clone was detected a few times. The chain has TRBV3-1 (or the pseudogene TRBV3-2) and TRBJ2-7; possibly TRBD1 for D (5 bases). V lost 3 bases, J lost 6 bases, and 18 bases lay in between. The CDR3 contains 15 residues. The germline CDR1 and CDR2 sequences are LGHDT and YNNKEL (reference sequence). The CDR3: CASSHPLGVDGEQYF. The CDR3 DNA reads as TGTGCCAGCAGCCACCCCCTAGGGGTCGACGGCGAGCAGTACTTC.

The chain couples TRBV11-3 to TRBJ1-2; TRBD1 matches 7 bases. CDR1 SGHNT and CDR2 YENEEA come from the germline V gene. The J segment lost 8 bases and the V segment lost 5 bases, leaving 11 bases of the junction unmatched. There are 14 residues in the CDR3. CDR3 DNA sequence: TGTGCCAGCAGCCGCTTTGGGACAGCGGAAGGCTACACCTTC. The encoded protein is CASSRFGTAEGYTF.

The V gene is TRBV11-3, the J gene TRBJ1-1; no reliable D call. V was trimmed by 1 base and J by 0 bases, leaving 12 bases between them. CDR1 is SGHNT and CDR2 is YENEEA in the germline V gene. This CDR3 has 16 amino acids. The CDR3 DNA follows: TGTGCCAGCAGCTTAGGGTGGGCCGGGGTGAACACTGAAGCTTTCTTT. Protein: CASSLGWAGVNTEAFF.

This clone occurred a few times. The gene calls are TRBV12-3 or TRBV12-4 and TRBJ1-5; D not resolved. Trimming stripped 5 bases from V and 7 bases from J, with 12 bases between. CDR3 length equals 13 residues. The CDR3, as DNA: TGTGCCAGCAGTCCCTGGGCCGAGCAGCCCCAGCATTTT. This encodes CASSPWAEQPQHF.

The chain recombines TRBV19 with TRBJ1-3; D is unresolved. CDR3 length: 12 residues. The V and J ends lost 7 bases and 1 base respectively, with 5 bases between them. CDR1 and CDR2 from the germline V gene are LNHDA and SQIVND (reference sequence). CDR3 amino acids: CASMSSGNTIYF. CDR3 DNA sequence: TGTGCCAGTATGTCGTCTGGAAACACCATATATTTT. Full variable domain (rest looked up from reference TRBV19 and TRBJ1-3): DGGITQSPKYLFRKEGQNVTLSCEQNLNHDAMYWYRQDPGQGLRLIYYSQIVNDFQKGDIAEGYSVSREKKESFPLTVTSAQKNPTAFYLCASMSSGNTIYFGEGSWLTVV.

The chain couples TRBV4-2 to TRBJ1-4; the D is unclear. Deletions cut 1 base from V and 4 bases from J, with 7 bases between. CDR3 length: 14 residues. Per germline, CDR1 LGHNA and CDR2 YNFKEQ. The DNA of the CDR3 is TGTGCCAGCAGCCAAGTGGGCAGTAATGAAAAACTGTTTTTT. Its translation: CASSQVGSNEKLFF.

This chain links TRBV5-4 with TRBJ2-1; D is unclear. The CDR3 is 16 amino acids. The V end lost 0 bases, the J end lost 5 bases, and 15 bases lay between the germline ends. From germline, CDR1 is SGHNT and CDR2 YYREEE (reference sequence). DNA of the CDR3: TGTGCCAGCAGCTTGGGCGGCGGCAGCCCCGACAATGAGCAGTTCTTC. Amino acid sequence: CASSLGGGSPDNEQFF.